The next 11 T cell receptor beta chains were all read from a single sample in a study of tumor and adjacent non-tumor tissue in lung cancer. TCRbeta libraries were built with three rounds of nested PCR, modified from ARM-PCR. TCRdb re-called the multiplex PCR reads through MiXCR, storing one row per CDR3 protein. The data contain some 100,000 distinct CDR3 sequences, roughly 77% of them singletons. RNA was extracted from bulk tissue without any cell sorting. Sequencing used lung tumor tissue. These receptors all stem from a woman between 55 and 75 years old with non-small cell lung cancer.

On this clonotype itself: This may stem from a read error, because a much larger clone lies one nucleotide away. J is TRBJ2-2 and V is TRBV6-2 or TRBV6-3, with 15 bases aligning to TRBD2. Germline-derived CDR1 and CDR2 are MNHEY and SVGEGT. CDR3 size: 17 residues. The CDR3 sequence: CASRRTSGGENTGVLFF. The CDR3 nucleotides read TGTGCCAGCAGACGGACTAGCGGGGGGGAGAACACCGGGGTGCTGTTTTTT.

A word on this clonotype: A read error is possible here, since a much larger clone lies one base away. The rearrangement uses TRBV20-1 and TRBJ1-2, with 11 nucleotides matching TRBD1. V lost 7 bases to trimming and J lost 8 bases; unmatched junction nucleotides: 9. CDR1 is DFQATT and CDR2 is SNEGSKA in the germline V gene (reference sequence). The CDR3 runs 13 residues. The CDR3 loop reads CSVEGQGVEGYTF. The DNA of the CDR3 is TGCAGTGTGGAGGGACAGGGGGTAGAGGGCTACACCTTC.

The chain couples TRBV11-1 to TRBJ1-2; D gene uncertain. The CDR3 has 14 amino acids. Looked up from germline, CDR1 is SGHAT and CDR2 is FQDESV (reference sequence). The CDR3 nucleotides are TGTGCATGCAGCTCACAGAGCCCGCTCTATGGCTACACCTTC. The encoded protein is CACSSQSPLYGYTF.

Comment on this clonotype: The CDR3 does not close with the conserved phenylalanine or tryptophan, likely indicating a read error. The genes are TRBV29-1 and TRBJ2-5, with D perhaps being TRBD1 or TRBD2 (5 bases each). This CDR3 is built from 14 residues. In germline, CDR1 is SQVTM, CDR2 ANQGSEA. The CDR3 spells CSVGGAGHWEIQYL. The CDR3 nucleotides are TGCAGCGTTGGAGGTGCAGGGCACTGGGAGATCCAGTACTTA.

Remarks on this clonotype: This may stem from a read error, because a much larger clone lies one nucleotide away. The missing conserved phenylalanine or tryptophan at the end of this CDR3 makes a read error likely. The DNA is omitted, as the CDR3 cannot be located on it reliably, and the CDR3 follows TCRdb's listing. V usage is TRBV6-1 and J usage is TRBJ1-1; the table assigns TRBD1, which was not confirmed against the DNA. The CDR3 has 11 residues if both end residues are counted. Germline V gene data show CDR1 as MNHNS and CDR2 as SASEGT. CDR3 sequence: CASSENRGQKI.

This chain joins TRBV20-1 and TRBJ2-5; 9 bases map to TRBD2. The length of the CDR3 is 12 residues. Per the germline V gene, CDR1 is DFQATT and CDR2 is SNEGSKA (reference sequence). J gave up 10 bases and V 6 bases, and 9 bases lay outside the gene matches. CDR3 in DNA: TGCAGTGCCCTAGTGGTAGCGGGGGACCAGTACTTC. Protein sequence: CSALVVAGDQYF.

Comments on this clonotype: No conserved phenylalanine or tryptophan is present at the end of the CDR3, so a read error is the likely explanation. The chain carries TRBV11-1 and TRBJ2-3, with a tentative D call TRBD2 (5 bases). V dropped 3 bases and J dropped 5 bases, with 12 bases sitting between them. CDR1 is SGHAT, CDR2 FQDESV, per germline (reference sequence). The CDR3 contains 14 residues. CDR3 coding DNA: TGTGCCAGCAGCTTTGAGGGTACCATAGATACGCAGTATTTA. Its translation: CASSFEGTIDTQYL.

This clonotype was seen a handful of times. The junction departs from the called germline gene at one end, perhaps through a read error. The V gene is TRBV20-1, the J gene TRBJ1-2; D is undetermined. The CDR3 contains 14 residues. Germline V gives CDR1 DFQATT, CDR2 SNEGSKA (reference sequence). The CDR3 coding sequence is TGCAATGCTAGAGACAACAGCAGGCTCTATGGCTACACCTTC. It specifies CNARDNSRLYGYTF.

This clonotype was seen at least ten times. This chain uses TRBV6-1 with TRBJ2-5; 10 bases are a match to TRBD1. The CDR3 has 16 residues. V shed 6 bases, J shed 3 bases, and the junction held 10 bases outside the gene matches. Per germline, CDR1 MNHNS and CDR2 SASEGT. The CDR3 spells CASSFGQGVTKETQYF. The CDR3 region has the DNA TGTGCCAGCAGCTTTGGACAGGGGGTTACCAAAGAGACCCAGTACTTC.

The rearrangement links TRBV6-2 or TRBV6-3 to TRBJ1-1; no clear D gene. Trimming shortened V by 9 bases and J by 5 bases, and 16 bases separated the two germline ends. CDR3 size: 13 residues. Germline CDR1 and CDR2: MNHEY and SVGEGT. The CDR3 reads CARIYMGSTEAFF. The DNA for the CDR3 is TGTGCCAGGATTTACATGGGGTCAACTGAAGCTTTCTTT.

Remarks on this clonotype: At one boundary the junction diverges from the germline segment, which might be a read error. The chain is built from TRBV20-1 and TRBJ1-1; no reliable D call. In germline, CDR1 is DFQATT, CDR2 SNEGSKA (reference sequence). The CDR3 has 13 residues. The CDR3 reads CSASSHLNTEVFF. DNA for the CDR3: TGCAGTGCTAGTTCGCATCTTAACACTGAAGTTTTCTTT.